Listed below are T cell receptor beta chains from one sample, sequenced in a study of T cells in Graves' hyperthyroidism and ophthalmopathy. Each CDR3 protein gets one entry after TCRdb re-called the multiplex PCR reads with MiXCR. The repertoire holds 660,000 or so distinct CDR3 sequences, with 45% as singletons. The sample comprised peripheral blood or thyroid tissue (not recorded which). These receptors all stem from an adult man with Graves' disease, either hyperthyroidism or ophthalmopathy (not recorded which). Each CDR3 is given with its conserved first and last residue. The order of the fields is J gene, V gene, CDR3 protein.

j_call: TRBJ1-5
v_call: TRBV7-9
cdr3_aa: CASSSGRTGSNQPQHF

j_call: TRBJ2-5
v_call: TRBV25-1
cdr3_aa: CASSLELHQETQYF

j_call: TRBJ2-7
v_call: TRBV7-9
cdr3_aa: CASSLNVGLADSEQYF

j_call: TRBJ1-2
v_call: TRBV5-1
cdr3_aa: CASGSQNDYGYTF

j_call: TRBJ2-7
v_call: TRBV20-1
cdr3_aa: CSARRTGFGEQYF

j_call: TRBJ2-7
v_call: TRBV7-9
cdr3_aa: CASSPGGGPGEQYF

j_call: TRBJ1-2
v_call: TRBV6-5
cdr3_aa: CASRSDRGSGYTF

j_call: TRBJ1-1
v_call: TRBV2
cdr3_aa: CASEETVNTEAFF

j_call: TRBJ1-2
v_call: TRBV15
cdr3_aa: CATSLDLGKARQGYTF

j_call: TRBJ1-2
v_call: TRBV14
cdr3_aa: CASSITGVHGYTF

j_call: TRBJ1-1
v_call: TRBV29-1
cdr3_aa: CSVMEQGIAFF

j_call: TRBJ1-1
v_call: TRBV7-9
cdr3_aa: CASGGSGMNTEAFF

j_call: TRBJ2-7
v_call: TRBV7-2
cdr3_aa: CASSSGTGVYGYEQYF